This is a list of T cell receptor beta chains from one sample in a study of T cells after yellow fever vaccination. TCRdb used MiXCR to reprocess the 5' RACE reads, holding one entry per CDR3 protein. The profile shows about 630,000 distinct CDR3 sequences, around 12% of them singletons. The source material was PBMCs, sampled on the day of the yellow fever booster vaccination. The receptors were gathered from a man aged 25 to 45 who received the YFV17D yellow fever vaccine. Both conserved end residues are part of each CDR3. The D gene is left open where the match is weak. Expanded clones are given a class, and other clones once, few, many or no size at all.

j_call | d_call | clone_size | v_call | cdr3_length | cdr3_nt | cdr3_aa
TRBJ2-6 | - | few | TRBV29-1 | 16 | TGCAGCGTTGCCGCCTTTAAGTCAGGGGACTACAACGTCCTGACTTTC | CSVAAFKSGDYNVLTF
TRBJ2-5 | - | - | TRBV5-4 | 15 | TGTGCCAGCAGCTTGGACCCACAGGGAGGGGAGACCCAGTACTTC | CASSLDPQGGETQYF
TRBJ2-1 | - | few | TRBV12-5 | 16 | TGTGCTAGTGGCCTCTCTGTGGGGGTCCTTTACAATGAGCAGTTCTTC | CASGLSVGVLYNEQFF
TRBJ2-2 | TRBD2 | - | TRBV20-1 | 15 | TGCAGTGCTCAGTTAGCGGGAGTGAACACCGGGGAGCTGTTTTTT | CSAQLAGVNTGELFF
TRBJ2-7 | TRBD2 | - | TRBV6-2/TRBV6-3 | 15 | TGTGCCAGCAGTTACTCGGGTAGCGGGAGGTACGAGCAGTACTTC | CASSYSGSGRYEQYF
TRBJ2-7 | - | - | TRBV6-2/TRBV6-3 | 14 | TGTGCCAGCAGTTACACCCTATCAGCGGACGAGCAGTACTTC | CASSYTLSADEQYF
TRBJ2-1 | - | - | TRBV6-5 | 13 | TGTGCCAGCAGTTACTCTCGGGCGAATGAGCAGTTCTTC | CASSYSRANEQFF
TRBJ1-2 | - | - | TRBV4-3 | 13 | TGCGCCAGCAGCCATAGCGGGATCTATGGCTACACCTTC | CASSHSGIYGYTF
TRBJ2-7 | TRBD1 | - | TRBV5-1 | 15 | TGCGCCAGCAGCTCACACCGGGACAGGGCCTACGAGCAGTACTTC | CASSSHRDRAYEQYF
TRBJ2-7 | TRBD1 | - | TRBV4-3 | 16 | TGCGCCAGCAGCCAGAACCTCGGGACAGGGCCCTACGAGCAGTACTTC | CASSQNLGTGPYEQYF
TRBJ2-7 | - | - | TRBV9 | 14 | TGTGCCAGCAGCGTTGGGAGTAACGCCTACGAGCAGTACTTC | CASSVGSNAYEQYF
TRBJ1-5 | - | few | TRBV7-2 | 15 | TGTGCCAGCAGCTTAGGCGGGGGTAGGGATCAGCCCCAGCATTTT | CASSLGGGRDQPQHF
TRBJ2-7 | TRBD1 | few | TRBV7-8 | 13 | TGTGCCAGCAGCACCGGACAGGGGCGGGAGCAGTACTTC | CASSTGQGREQYF
TRBJ2-7 | - | few | TRBV2 | 12 | TGTGCCAGCAAAGGTAGCTGGTACGAGCAGTACTTC | CASKGSWYEQYF
TRBJ2-3 | - | few | TRBV5-1 | 13 | TGCGCCAGCAAGACTCCTGCCACAGATACGCAGTATTTT | CASKTPATDTQYF
TRBJ2-5 | TRBD1 | many | TRBV18 | 14 | TGTGCCAGCTCACCGACGACAGGGGAAGAGACCCAGTACTTC | CASSPTTGEETQYF
TRBJ2-1 | TRBD2 | few | TRBV7-2 | 15 | TGTGCCAGCAACTTTTTTCAAGCGGGAGTGAATGAGCAGTTCTTC | CASNFFQAGVNEQFF
TRBJ1-6 | - | few | TRBV6-1 | 17 | TGTGCCAGCAGTCCTTCATTGACCGTTCACCTAAATTCACCCCTCCACTTT | CASSPSLTVHLNSPLHF
TRBJ1-5 | - | - | TRBV12-3/TRBV12-4 | 13 | TGTGCCAGCAGACTGGACGGCAATCAGCCCCAGCATTTT | CASRLDGNQPQHF
TRBJ2-3 | - | many | TRBV9 | 16 | TGTGCCAGCAGCGTAGGGAGCGGCGCTAGCACAGATACGCAGTATTTT | CASSVGSGASTDTQYF
TRBJ2-4 | - | - | TRBV19 | 10 | TGTGCCAGCGCTTTCCCTATTCAGTACTTC | CASAFPIQYF
TRBJ2-7 | - | few | TRBV7-2 | 15 | TGTGCCAGCAGCTTATACGGGGGACGGGCCTACGAGCAGTACTTC | CASSLYGGRAYEQYF
TRBJ2-7 | - | - | TRBV4-3 | 14 | TGCGCCAGCTCGTACAGGGCCCTCTCCTACGAGCAGTACTTC | CASSYRALSYEQYF
TRBJ2-7 | - | few | TRBV24-1 | 14 | TGTGCCACCAGTGACCCCTACAGGTTCCACGAGCAGTACTTC | CATSDPYRFHEQYF
TRBJ1-3 | TRBD1 | - | TRBV6-5 | 16 | TGTGCCAGCAGTTACGATGGGCAGGGGGTTGGAAACACCATATATTTT | CASSYDGQGVGNTIYF
TRBJ2-6 | TRBD1 | few | TRBV28 | 16 | TGTGCCAGCAACCTTCAGGGGGCGCATGGGGCCAACGTCCTGACTTTC | CASNLQGAHGANVLTF
TRBJ1-1 | - | - | TRBV20-1 | 11 | TGCAGTGCTAATCAGGGGACTGAAGCTTTCTTT | CSANQGTEAFF
TRBJ1-4 | - | - | TRBV7-3 | 13 | TGTGCCAGCAACGAACGACGGACTGAAAAACTGTTTTTT | CASNERRTEKLFF
TRBJ1-1 | TRBD1 | - | TRBV5-4 | 15 | TGTGCCAGCAGCCGACAGGGAGGGTTGTACACTGAAGCTTTCTTT | CASSRQGGLYTEAFF
TRBJ2-1 | - | many | TRBV7-9 | 17 | TGTGCCAGCAGCTTAGGGGCAGGGTCAATCACCTACAATGAGCAGTTCTTC | CASSLGAGSITYNEQFF
TRBJ2-7 | - | few | TRBV6-5 | 12 | TGTGCCAGCAGTATCGACGGCTACGAGCAGTACTTC | CASSIDGYEQYF
TRBJ2-2 | - | many | TRBV27 | 13 | TGTGCCAGCAGTTTTAAGGCTTCCGGGGAGCTGTTTTTT | CASSFKASGELFF
TRBJ2-3 | - | - | TRBV7-2 | 17 | TGTGCCAGCAGCTTAACGACCGGGGGCCTAACTGGCGATACGCAGTATTTT | CASSLTTGGLTGDTQYF
TRBJ2-7 | TRBD2 | many | TRBV5-1 | 14 | TGCGCCAGCAGCTTCGGGGGGGCAAACTACGAGCAGTACTTC | CASSFGGANYEQYF
TRBJ2-2 | - | many | TRBV11-1 | 13 | TGTGCCAGCAGCTTCCTAAAGGCCGGGGAGCTGTTTTTT | CASSFLKAGELFF
TRBJ2-1 | - | few | TRBV5-1 | 16 | TGCGCCAGCAGCTTGGAAGGCGCTTCACCCTACAATGAGCAGTTCTTC | CASSLEGASPYNEQFF
TRBJ2-7 | - | few | TRBV29-1 | 15 | TGCAGCGTTGAAGATAAAGGGAAAGGGAAGTACGAGCAGTACTTC | CSVEDKGKGKYEQYF
TRBJ2-7 | TRBD2 | few | TRBV28 | 17 | TGTGCCAGCAGTTTTCTCCCTCAGACTAGCGGATACTACGAGCAGTACTTC | CASSFLPQTSGYYEQYF
TRBJ2-2 | - | few | TRBV20-1 | 16 | TGCAGTGCTAGAGATGGTCGTAGGGGAGTCACCGGGGAGCTGTTTTTT | CSARDGRRGVTGELFF
TRBJ1-2 | TRBD1 | - | TRBV29-1 | 13 | TGCAGCGTTGAGGACAGGAGTAACTATGGCTACACCTTC | CSVEDRSNYGYTF